One TCR beta chain is described in this entry. This entry belongs to a study of blood T cell repertoires in COVID-19. Study as a whole: The United States, Italy and Spain supplied acute and convalescent COVID-19 samples.

The CDR3 consists of 15 residues. In germline, CDR1 is MDHEN, CDR2 SYDVKM. The germline V and J ends were trimmed by 3 bases and 4 bases, with 13 bases remaining between them. Authors' methods: Estimated nucleated cell counts came from reference gene primer amplification. The table came from immunoSEQ multiplex PCR; TCRdb's copy has only in-frame clones and leaves some out. V, J and clone size are taken as reported in that table, and D and trimming were inferred from the DNA itself. This sample carries roughly 700,000 clones, 85% to 90% of them seen once, and the ten largest clones take about 0.24%. The TCR was taken from a woman under 30 with acute or convalescent COVID-19. The V gene is TRBV28, the J gene TRBJ1-3; perhaps TRBD1 as D (5 bases). Material: peripheral blood. This CDR3 is CASSFRGKAGNTIYF. The CDR3 DNA follows: TGTGCCAGCAGTTTTAGGGGTAAGGCCGGAAACACCATATATTTT.